The rows below give T cell receptor beta chains drawn from one sample of a study of blood T cells in healthy people across ages. TCRdb re-analysed the 5' RACE reads in MiXCR, keeping a single row per CDR3 protein. The top ten hold 10% to 15% of the sample, which has fewer than 950,000 distinct CDR3 sequences, around 34% seen once. Sequencing input: blood. The receptor source for this set is a man between 18 and 35 years old in good health. The conserved cysteine and the conserved F or W are not part of the CDR3 here. Fields, in order: V gene, J gene, CDR3 length, CDR3 protein.

v_gene: TRBV5-4
j_gene: TRBJ2-1
len: 14
CDR3aa: ASSLGHLSSYNEQF

v_gene: TRBV5-1
j_gene: TRBJ1-6
len: 14
CDR3aa: ASSPTGSPDNSPLH

v_gene: TRBV6-1
j_gene: TRBJ1-2
len: 11
CDR3aa: ASSESANYGYT

v_gene: TRBV29-1
j_gene: TRBJ1-4
len: 14
CDR3aa: SVELSRESKNEKLF

v_gene: TRBV7-9
j_gene: TRBJ2-5
len: 15
CDR3aa: ASSLRTSGRDWGTQY

v_gene: TRBV12-3/TRBV12-4
j_gene: TRBJ2-3
len: 10
CDR3aa: ASSFRPDTQY

v_gene: TRBV4-3
j_gene: TRBJ2-6
len: 15
CDR3aa: ASSQEAGYSGANVLT

v_gene: TRBV20-1
j_gene: .
len: 13
CDR3aa: SARGPPSLVGEQY

v_gene: TRBV18
j_gene: TRBJ2-7
len: 12
CDR3aa: ASSRLPGTYEQY

v_gene: TRBV28
j_gene: .
len: 13
CDR3aa: ASSFLQGAQETQY

v_gene: TRBV7-9
j_gene: TRBJ1-1
len: 15
CDR3aa: ASSSLDRGRSNTEAF

v_gene: TRBV6-5
j_gene: TRBJ1-2
len: 11
CDR3aa: ASSDKGYYGYT

v_gene: TRBV7-2
j_gene: TRBJ1-6
len: 12
CDR3aa: ASSFQGNNSPLH

v_gene: TRBV6-2/TRBV6-3
j_gene: TRBJ2-7
len: 11
CDR3aa: ASNRQGYYEQY

v_gene: TRBV6-5
j_gene: TRBJ2-1
len: 12
CDR3aa: ASSHNIDSPSQF

v_gene: TRBV27
j_gene: TRBJ2-1
len: 15
CDR3aa: AGSLSGLAGGNNEQF

v_gene: TRBV4-1
j_gene: .
len: 14
CDR3aa: ASSPGVGRGYNEQY

v_gene: TRBV9
j_gene: TRBJ1-5
len: 13
CDR3aa: ASRGRYHSNQPQH

v_gene: TRBV12-3/TRBV12-4
j_gene: TRBJ2-7
len: 12
CDR3aa: ASKRGRSSYEQY

v_gene: TRBV29-1
j_gene: TRBJ2-1
len: 13
CDR3aa: SGKILAEKYNEQF

v_gene: TRBV12-3/TRBV12-4
j_gene: TRBJ1-1
len: 11
CDR3aa: ASSLVRYAEAF

v_gene: TRBV10-3
j_gene: TRBJ2-3
len: 13
CDR3aa: AISDGQGDTDTQY

v_gene: TRBV20-1
j_gene: TRBJ2-3
len: 10
CDR3aa: RADQGAGTQY

v_gene: TRBV2
j_gene: .
len: 11
CDR3aa: ASGEWGLNEQY

v_gene: TRBV12-3/TRBV12-4
j_gene: TRBJ1-2
len: 11
CDR3aa: ASSYREDYGYT

v_gene: TRBV4-1
j_gene: TRBJ2-2
len: 16
CDR3aa: ASSQVSGLGTNTGELF

v_gene: TRBV12-3/TRBV12-4
j_gene: TRBJ2-5
len: 12
CDR3aa: ASSGGLGQETQY

v_gene: TRBV5-1
j_gene: TRBJ2-3
len: 13
CDR3aa: ASSLEGSRGYTQY

v_gene: TRBV5-1
j_gene: TRBJ2-5
len: 13
CDR3aa: ASSLVRRDLETQY

v_gene: TRBV21-1
j_gene: TRBJ2-1
len: 15
CDR3aa: ASSKRHRGRTYNEQF

v_gene: TRBV20-1
j_gene: TRBJ1-1
len: 10
CDR3aa: SVATANTEAF

v_gene: TRBV27
j_gene: TRBJ2-1
len: 14
CDR3aa: ASSYSGTTHHNEQF

v_gene: TRBV6-6
j_gene: TRBJ1-2
len: 15
CDR3aa: ASSYSGQLIANYGYT

v_gene: TRBV12-3/TRBV12-4
j_gene: TRBJ2-7
len: 11
CDR3aa: ASRGQASWEQY

v_gene: TRBV5-1
j_gene: .
len: 16
CDR3aa: ASSLVQGQAYSYNEQY

v_gene: TRBV18
j_gene: TRBJ1-3
len: 14
CDR3aa: ASSSGTLRSGNTIY

v_gene: TRBV20-1
j_gene: .
len: 10
CDR3aa: SAESSYNEQY

v_gene: TRBV12-3/TRBV12-4
j_gene: TRBJ1-6
len: 9
CDR3aa: ASSTTGALH

v_gene: TRBV10-3
j_gene: TRBJ2-5
len: 13
CDR3aa: AISEFMGPKETQY

v_gene: TRBV6-5
j_gene: TRBJ1-2
len: 11
CDR3aa: ASRTGGSAGYT

v_gene: TRBV12-3/TRBV12-4
j_gene: .
len: 11
CDR3aa: ASRLLSYNEQY

v_gene: TRBV5-1
j_gene: TRBJ1-4
len: 14
CDR3aa: TSSLVPQGETEKLF

v_gene: TRBV25-1
j_gene: TRBJ1-1
len: 12
CDR3aa: ASSEYEVPTEAF

v_gene: TRBV6-5
j_gene: TRBJ2-5
len: 12
CDR3aa: ACSYSNVQETQY

v_gene: TRBV5-6
j_gene: TRBJ2-3
len: 15
CDR3aa: ASSLKAGPTSTDTQY

v_gene: TRBV5-1
j_gene: TRBJ1-1
len: 14
CDR3aa: ASSLEGGLMNTEAF